What follows is one T cell receptor (beta chain) and its context. In the original analysis: Amplification with reference gene primers provided the estimates of nucleated cell counts. Some clones are missing from TCRdb's copy, which holds only in-frame ones; the method was immunoSEQ multiplex PCR. That table gives V, J and clone size, and the DNA gave D and trimming. The sample has about 47,000 clones; about 80% are singletons. The data were obtained in a study of blood T cell repertoires in COVID-19. The overall study: Samples representing acute and convalescent COVID-19 were sourced from the United States, Italy and Spain. Sources were T cells, B-cell-depleted T cells, or PBMCs; the material itself was cDNA or gDNA.

Material for sequencing was peripheral blood. The sequence derives from a woman aged 60-70 years with acute or convalescent COVID-19.

The chain's CDR3 is CASGPSGGPREQYF. The CDR3 DNA follows: TGTGCTAGTGGTCCCTCGGGGGGGCCGAGGGAGCAGTACTTC. V is TRBV12-5 and J is TRBJ2-7; 8 bases fit TRBD2. The CDR3 runs to 14 residues. Germline CDR1 reads LGHNT; CDR2 reads FRNRAP. V was clipped by 5 bases and J by 7 bases; unmatched bases: 10.